This record looks at one TCR beta chain sequence and its context. As yet, its antigen is unknown. Sequenced by immunoSEQ multiplex PCR; TCRdb stores in-frame clones only, minus some. The profile shows more than 300,000 clones, approximately 80% of them singletons. Treatment reported: 15 to 20 received Ad26.COV2.S at low or high dose, single or two shots; several received placebo; per-sample allocation not given. The samples date from day 63 after the first vaccine or placebo injection. Donation came from an adult in Boston who was aged 18-55 years. Trimming left V 4 bases short and J 8 bases short, with 20 bases between. This CDR3 is built from 16 residues. CDR1 is KGHSH and CDR2 is LQKENI in the germline V gene. The data stem from a study of Ad26.COV2.S vaccination and SARS-CoV-2 variants. Study findings and constraints: Substantial post-vaccination breadth of spike-specific CD8+ and CD4+ T cell responses was reported.

Sequences were derived from peripheral blood, sampled in a trial of Ad26.COV2.S vaccine versus placebo. This chain uses TRBV18 with TRBJ2-2; D call uncertain. This clonotype originated in a person aged 18 to 59 who received the Ad26.COV2.S COVID-19 vaccine or a placebo. The CDR3: CASSRSGSQWNGELFF. The CDR3 bases are TGTGCCAGCTCACGATCGGGCAGCCAGTGGAATGGGGAGCTGTTTTTT.